Following are 14 T cell receptor beta chains from one sample sequenced in a study of blood T cell repertoires in COVID-19. TCRdb keeps only in-frame clones here, not all; method: immunoSEQ multiplex PCR. Of about 48,000 clones listed, roughly 89% are singletons. Sequenced input: peripheral blood. Receptors were obtained from a woman of 80 years or more with acute or convalescent COVID-19.

This clone has a single count. The V call is TRBV19, the J call TRBJ2-5; D is perhaps TRBD1 (5 bases). V gave up 6 bases and J gave up 5 bases, with 16 bases separating them. Germline-derived CDR1 and CDR2 are LNHDA and SQIVND (reference sequence). The length of the CDR3 is 14 residues. CDR3 sequence reads: CASRPQGSRETQYF. As DNA, the CDR3 is TGTGCCAGTAGACCTCAGGGATCCAGGGAGACCCAGTACTTC.

V and J are TRBV5-5 and TRBJ2-5, with unresolved D. Germline assignment: CDR1 SGHKS and CDR2 YYEKEE (reference sequence). CDR3 length equals 13 residues. V dropped 1 base and J dropped 5 bases, with 9 bases sitting between them. Written as DNA, the CDR3 is TGTGCCAGCAGCTTGTTCCTGGCTGAGACCCAGTACTTC. Encoded protein: CASSLFLAETQYF.

This clone showed up just a few times. A junction boundary mismatches the germline segment, possibly from a read error. The chain uses TRBV3-1 (or the pseudogene TRBV3-2) and TRBJ2-7; D uncertain. The CDR3 runs to 11 residues. Germline CDR1 and CDR2: LGHDT and YNNKEL (reference sequence). CDR3 residues: CASSQASARTF. CDR3 coding DNA: TGTGCCAGCAGCCAAGCTTCTGCCAGAACCTTC.

The chain couples TRBV7-2 to TRBJ1-2, with TRBD1 as a possible D gene (5 bases). Per germline, CDR1 SGHTA and CDR2 FQGNSA. The CDR3 has 13 amino acids. Trimming removed 4 bases at V and 4 bases at J, with 10 bases between. The CDR3 is CASSSDTLYGYTF. As DNA, the CDR3 is TGTGCCAGCAGCTCGGACACCCTCTATGGCTACACCTTC.

The V call is TRBV19, the J call TRBJ2-5; 7 bases agree with TRBD1. V was pared by 5 bases and J by 4 bases, with 7 bases of the junction left unmatched. The CDR3 is 14 amino acids. Germline CDR1 LNHDA, CDR2 SQIVND (reference sequence). The CDR3 region has the DNA TGTGCCAGTAGTCCAGAGGGGGCTACAGAGACCCAGTACTTC. Translation gives CASSPEGATETQYF.

J is TRBJ2-4 and V is TRBV19; the D gene is possibly TRBD2 (6 bases). The CDR3 is 13 residues long. Per the germline V gene, CDR1 is LNHDA and CDR2 is SQIVND (reference sequence). V shed 10 bases and J shed 0 bases, with 10 bases lying between them. In nucleotides, the CDR3 is TGTGCCACCCTGGGACTAGCCAAAAACATTCAGTACTTC. Amino acid sequence: CATLGLAKNIQYF.

The chain combines TRBV7-2 with TRBJ2-1; tentative D call: TRBD1 (5 bases). V lost 2 bases and J 4 bases, leaving 9 bases between the germline ends. From germline, CDR1 is SGHTA and CDR2 FQGNSA. The CDR3 is made up of 14 amino acids. CDR3: CASSLRGRYNEQFF. CDR3 nucleotides: TGTGCCAGCAGCTTAAGGGGTCGGTACAATGAGCAGTTCTTC.

In its sample, this clone was seen a few times. The chain employs TRBV7-9 and TRBJ2-7; 10 nucleotides match TRBD2. In germline, CDR1 is SEHNR, CDR2 FQNEAQ (reference sequence). Losses at the gene ends were 1 base for V and 3 bases for J; bases not matched to a gene: 3. The CDR3 loop spans 15 amino acids. The CDR3 region has the DNA TGTGCCAGCAGCTTAGGGACTAGCGGTGACTACGAGCAGTACGTC. Translating gives CASSLGTSGDYEQYV.

The chain is built from TRBV19 and TRBJ2-5; 9 bases line up with TRBD1. The CDR3 contains 14 residues. Germline CDR1 LNHDA, CDR2 SQIVND (reference sequence). The V gene end was trimmed by 3 bases and the J gene end by 4 bases; junction bases not matched to a gene: 3. CDR3 DNA sequence: TGTGCCAGTAGTATCAACAGGGGGCTAGAGACCCAGTACTTC. It yields the protein CASSINRGLETQYF.

The V gene is TRBV6-5, the J gene TRBJ2-1; 9 bases are shared with TRBD1. The CDR3 covers 14 residues. Germline CDR1 reads MNHEY; CDR2 reads SVGAGI. Trimming at V came to 5 bases and at J to 4 bases, leaving 3 bases not matched to a gene. This CDR3 is CASSTGTGYNEQFF. CDR3 bases: TGTGCCAGCAGTACCGGGACAGGGTACAATGAGCAGTTCTTC.

The chain has TRBV7-9 and TRBJ2-5, with 9 bases aligning to TRBD1. The CDR3 totals 15 residues. Trimming cost V 4 bases and J 3 bases; bases outside gene matches: 6. Germline CDR1 reads SEHNR; CDR2 reads FQNEAQ (reference sequence). As DNA, the CDR3 is TGTGCCAGCAGCTCGGGACAGGGTGGGGAAGAGACCCAGTACTTC. This gives the protein CASSSGQGGEETQYF.

This chain uses TRBV10-1 with TRBJ2-1, with 10 bases lining up with TRBD1. This CDR3 is built from 15 residues. CDR1 and CDR2 (germline): WNHNN, SYGVQD (reference sequence). V lost 5 bases to trimming and J lost 5 bases; unmatched junction nucleotides: 6. The CDR3 spells CASSNGQGGNNEQFF. Written as DNA, the CDR3 is TGCGCCAGCAGTAATGGACAGGGGGGTAACAATGAGCAGTTCTTC.

The chain is built from TRBV19 and TRBJ1-1; 8 nucleotides line up with TRBD1. CDR1 LNHDA and CDR2 SQIVND come from the germline V gene (reference sequence). V lost 6 bases and J lost 1; bases outside the gene matches: 13. The CDR3 is 17 amino acids. The DNA for the CDR3 is TGTGCCAGTAGCCCAGACAGGGGCCCTTTAGGGAACACTGAAGCTTTCTTT. It translates to CASSPDRGPLGNTEAFF.

The chain is built from TRBV6-2 or TRBV6-3 and TRBJ2-1, with 7 bases identical to TRBD1. From germline, CDR1 is MNHEY and CDR2 SVGEGT. The CDR3 extends over 15 amino acids. V shed 5 bases and J 3 bases; nucleotides not matched to a gene: 7. The CDR3 spells CASSNRDSNYNEQFF. The CDR3, as DNA: TGTGCCAGCAGTAACCGGGACAGCAACTACAATGAGCAGTTCTTC.